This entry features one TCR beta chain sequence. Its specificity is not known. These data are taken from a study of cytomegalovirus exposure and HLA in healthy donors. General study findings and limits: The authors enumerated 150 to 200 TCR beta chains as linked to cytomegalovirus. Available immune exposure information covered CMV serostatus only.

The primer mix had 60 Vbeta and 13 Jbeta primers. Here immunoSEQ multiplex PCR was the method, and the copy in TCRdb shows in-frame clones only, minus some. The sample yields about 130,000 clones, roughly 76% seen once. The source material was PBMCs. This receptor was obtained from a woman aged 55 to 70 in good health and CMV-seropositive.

CDR3 sequence (DNA): TGTGCCTGGAGGACAACGGCACCCCTCCACTTT. This codes for CAWRTTAPLHF. The chain recombines TRBV30 with TRBJ1-6, with D unclear. V was shortened by 3 bases and J by 11 bases, with 8 bases between the two germline ends. From germline, CDR1 is GTSNPN and CDR2 SVGIG (reference sequence). The CDR3 contains 11 residues.